The T cell receptor beta chain described here comes from a study of blood T cell repertoires in COVID-19. Turning to the study itself: Acute and convalescent COVID-19 samples came from the United States, Italy and Spain. Nucleic acid was either cDNA or gDNA, and it came from T cells, B-cell-depleted T cells, or PBMCs.

Per the original methods: Amplifying reference gene primers gave estimates of nucleated cell counts. The table came from immunoSEQ multiplex PCR; TCRdb's copy has only in-frame clones and leaves some out. V and J calls and clone size come straight from that table; D and trimming were deduced from the DNA. The data hold roughly 180,000 clones, with 85% to 90% observed a single time. With 5 bases removed from V and 9 bases from J, the gap between germline ends came to 11 bases. This CDR3 comprises 13 residues. Germline CDR1 and CDR2: SGHNT and YENEEA. The specimen sequenced was peripheral blood. The clonotype comes from a woman in her 30s with active or convalescent COVID-19. The V and J genes are TRBV11-3 and TRBJ1-6, with D uncertain. The CDR3: CASSPTVPSPLHF. CDR3 sequence (DNA): TGTGCCAGCAGCCCAACTGTGCCTTCACCCCTCCACTTT. The variable domain in full, with the rest retrieved from reference TRBV11-3 and TRBJ1-6, is EAGVVQSPRYKIIEKKQPVAFWCNPISGHNTLYWYLQNLGQGPELLIRYENEEAVDDSQLPKDRFSAERLKGVDSTLKIQPAELGDSAVYLCASSPTVPSPLHFGNGTRLTVT.